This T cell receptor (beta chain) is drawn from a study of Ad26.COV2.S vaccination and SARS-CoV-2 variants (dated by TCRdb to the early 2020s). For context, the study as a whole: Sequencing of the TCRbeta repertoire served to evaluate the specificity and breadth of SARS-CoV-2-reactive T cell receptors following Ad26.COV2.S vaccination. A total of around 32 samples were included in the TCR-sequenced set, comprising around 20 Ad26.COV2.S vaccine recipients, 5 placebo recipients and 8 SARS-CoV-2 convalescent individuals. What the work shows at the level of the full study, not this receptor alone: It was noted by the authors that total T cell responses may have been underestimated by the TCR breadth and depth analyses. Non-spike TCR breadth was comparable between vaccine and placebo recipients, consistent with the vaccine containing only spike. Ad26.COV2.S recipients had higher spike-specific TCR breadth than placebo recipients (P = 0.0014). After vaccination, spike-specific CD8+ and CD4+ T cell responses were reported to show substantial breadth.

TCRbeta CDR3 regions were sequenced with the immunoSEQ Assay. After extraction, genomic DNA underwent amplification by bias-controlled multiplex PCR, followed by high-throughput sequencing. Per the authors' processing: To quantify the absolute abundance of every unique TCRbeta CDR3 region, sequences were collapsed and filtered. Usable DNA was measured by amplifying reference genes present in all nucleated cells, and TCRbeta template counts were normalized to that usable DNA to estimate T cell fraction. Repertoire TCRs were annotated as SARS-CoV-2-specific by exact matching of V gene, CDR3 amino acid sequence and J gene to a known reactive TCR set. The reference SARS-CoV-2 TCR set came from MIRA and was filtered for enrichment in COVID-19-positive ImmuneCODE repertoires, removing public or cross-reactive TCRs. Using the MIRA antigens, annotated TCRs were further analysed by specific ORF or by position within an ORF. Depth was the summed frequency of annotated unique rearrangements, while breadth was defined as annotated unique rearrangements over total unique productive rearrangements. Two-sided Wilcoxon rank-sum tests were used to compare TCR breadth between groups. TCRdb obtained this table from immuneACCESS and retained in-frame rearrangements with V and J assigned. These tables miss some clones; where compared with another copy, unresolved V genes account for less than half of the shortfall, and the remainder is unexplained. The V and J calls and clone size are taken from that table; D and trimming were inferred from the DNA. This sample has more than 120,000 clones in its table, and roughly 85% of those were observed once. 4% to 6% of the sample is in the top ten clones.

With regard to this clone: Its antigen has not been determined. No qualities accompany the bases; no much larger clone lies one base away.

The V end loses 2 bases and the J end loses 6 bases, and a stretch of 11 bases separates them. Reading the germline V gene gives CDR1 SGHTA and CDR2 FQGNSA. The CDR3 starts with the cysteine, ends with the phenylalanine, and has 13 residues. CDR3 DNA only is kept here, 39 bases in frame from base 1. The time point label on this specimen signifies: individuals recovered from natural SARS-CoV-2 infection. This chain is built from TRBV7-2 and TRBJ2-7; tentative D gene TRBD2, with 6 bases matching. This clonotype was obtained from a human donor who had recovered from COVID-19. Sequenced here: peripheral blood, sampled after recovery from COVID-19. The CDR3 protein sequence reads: CASSLTEGLEQYF. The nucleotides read TGTGCCAGCAGCTTAACGGAGGGCCTCGAGCAGTACTTC.